This entry describes one T cell receptor (beta chain). The entry originates in a study of blood T cell repertoires in COVID-19. Study-level information: The origin of the acute and convalescent COVID-19 samples was the United States, Italy and Spain. In each case, the material was cDNA or gDNA derived from T cells, B-cell-depleted T cells, or PBMCs.

The study recruited people aged roughly 18 to 100 years across 24 US areas. This CDR3 has 16 amino acids. Germline CDR1 LGHDT, CDR2 YNNKEL (reference sequence). The V segment lost 3 bases and the J segment 4 bases; nucleotides outside the gene matches: 5. Original processing notes: Amplification of reference gene primers provided the estimated nucleated cell counts. TCRdb keeps only in-frame clones here, not all; method: immunoSEQ multiplex PCR. For V, J and clone size, that table is used; D and trimming come from the DNA. The sample yields 300,000 to 400,000 clones, approximately 86% seen once. V gene TRBV3-1 (or the pseudogene TRBV3-2) combines with J gene TRBJ2-6; 8 bases map to TRBD1. The source of this sequence is a woman in her 40s with acute COVID-19. Sample: PBMCs or T cells enriched from blood (not recorded which). This chain's CDR3 is CASSQRTGTGANVLTF. CDR3 bases: TGTGCCAGCAGCCAGCGGACAGGGACCGGGGCCAACGTCCTGACTTTC.